The sample holds a few counts of the clone carrying this TCR beta chain. Sequenced material consisted of expressed TCRB transcripts (all of the isolated RNA was reverse transcribed). Produced via immunoSEQ multiplex PCR; TCRdb's table is partial and in-frame only. The profile shows some 270,000 clones, 11% to 15% of them singletons. Without exception, sorted populations had purity beyond 95%. Germline CDR1 is SGHAT and CDR2 is FQNNGV. CDR3 size: 17 residues. The junction had 5 bases not matched to a gene; V was cut back by 5 bases and J by 0 bases. This specimen belongs to a study of beta chain features in type 1 diabetes. On the study more broadly: Summed over all samples, the examined sorted cells came to fewer than 120,000,000.

The rearrangement links TRBV11-2 to TRBJ2-3; 13 nucleotides agree with TRBD2. The sample comprised naive CD4+ T cells from blood. The TCR sequence derives from a woman aged 40 to 50 in good health. The CDR3 coding sequence is TGTGCCAGCAGCCCCCTGGGACTAGCGGGGAGCACAGATACGCAGTATTTT. Translated: CASSPLGLAGSTDTQYF.